This is a list of T cell receptor beta chains from one sample in a study of blood T cells in healthy people across ages. TCRdb re-analysed the 5' RACE reads in MiXCR, keeping a single row per CDR3 protein. The table shows fewer than 800,000 distinct CDR3 sequences, with about 52% occurring only once. Sequenced input: blood. These receptors were taken from a woman aged 55-70 years in good health. CDR3s include the opening cysteine and the closing phenylalanine or tryptophan. D genes are given only for firm matches. Size is stated for part of the rows, as once, few or many counts, or as a class when the clone is expanded.

d_call clone_size j_call v_call cdr3_nt cdr3_aa
TRBD1 NA TRBJ2-1 TRBV12-3/TRBV12-4 TGTGCCAGCAGTTTCTCAGGACAGGGGCCCTACAATGAGCAGTTCTTC CASSFSGQGPYNEQFF
NA few TRBJ1-2 TRBV28 TGTGCCAGCAGTTTAAGGAGGGAAAATGGCTACACCTTC CASSLRRENGYTF
TRBD2 NA TRBJ2-1 TRBV7-6 TGTGCCAGCAGCTTACTGGGGGAGGGCCATAATGAGCAGTTCTTC CASSLLGEGHNEQFF
NA NA TRBJ2-3 TRBV6-1 TGTGCCAGCAGTCACGATCTAGGGGATACGCAGTATTTT CASSHDLGDTQYF
TRBD2 few TRBJ2-1 TRBV29-1 TGCAGCGCTGCGGGACTAGCGGAGAGCAATGAGCAGTTCTTC CSAAGLAESNEQFF
NA NA TRBJ1-4 TRBV7-9 TGTGCCAGCAGCTTAGCCGGCGGCGCAACTAATGAAAAACTGTTTTTT CASSLAGGATNEKLFF
NA NA TRBJ1-2 TRBV2 TGTGCCAGCAGAGAAACCACAGTAAGCTATGGCTACACCTTC CASRETTVSYGYTF
NA NA TRBJ2-6 TRBV2 TGTGCCAGCACCCTAGGTGGATTCTCTGGGGCCAACGTCCTGACTTTC CASTLGGFSGANVLTF
TRBD1 NA TRBJ2-4 TRBV29-1 TGCAGCGTTTATGGGACAGGGGTTGGGGGAAACATTCAGTACTTC CSVYGTGVGGNIQYF
NA few TRBJ2-1 TRBV4-2 TGTGCCAGCAGCCAAGAGGAGGGGACGGAGCAGTTCTTC CASSQEEGTEQFF
NA NA TRBJ2-3 TRBV29-1 TGCAGCGTTGAAGCACGGACAGCAGCAGATACGCAGTATTTT CSVEARTAADTQYF
NA NA TRBJ1-3 TRBV3-1 TGTGCCAGCAGCCACCTCGCCGGGGCTGGAAACACCATATATTTT CASSHLAGAGNTIYF
NA NA TRBJ2-2 TRBV6-1 TGTGCCAGCAGTGAACGGTCTGGGGGAAGGGGTACCGGGGAGCTGTTTTTT CASSERSGGRGTGELFF
NA NA TRBJ1-3 TRBV19 TGTGCCAGTAGTGACTGGAACCCTGGAAACACCATATATTTT CASSDWNPGNTIYF
TRBD1 NA TRBJ1-2 TRBV28 TGTGCCAGCAGTTCTCCAGGGGGCGACTCTAACTATGGCTACACCTTC CASSSPGGDSNYGYTF
TRBD2 few TRBJ2-7 TRBV13 TGTGCCAGCAGCTCCCCCGCTAGCGGGAAATCCGAGCAGTACTTC CASSSPASGKSEQYF
NA once TRBJ2-1 TRBV27 TGTGCCAGCAGTCCCCACGAGAAGGGGTACAATGAGCAGTTCTTC CASSPHEKGYNEQFF
NA NA TRBJ2-1 TRBV20-1 TGCAGTGCGGGGGATTTCCTCAATGAGCAGTTCTTC CSAGDFLNEQFF
NA NA TRBJ2-7 TRBV7-3 TGTGCCAGCAGCTTAGCAGAGGGGCCCTTCTACGAGCAGTACTTC CASSLAEGPFYEQYF
NA NA TRBJ1-2 TRBV12-3/TRBV12-4 TGTGCCAGCAGTCACGGGGGGGTCTATGGCTACACCTTC CASSHGGVYGYTF
TRBD1 NA TRBJ2-7 TRBV6-5 TGTGCCAGCAGCCCACAGGGGGCCTTCTACGAGCAGTACTTC CASSPQGAFYEQYF
TRBD1 NA TRBJ2-1 TRBV29-1 TGCAGCGCAGGCCTTGGGGGACAGAACTACAATGAGCAGTTCTTC CSAGLGGQNYNEQFF
TRBD2 NA TRBJ2-5 TRBV28 TGTGCCAGCAGTTTATCCTGGGGGAGGGCTGGGGAGACCCAGTACTTC CASSLSWGRAGETQYF
TRBD1 NA TRBJ2-7 TRBV20-1 TGCAGTGCTGTCGAAATAGGGACAGTTAGGTACGAGCAGTACTTC CSAVEIGTVRYEQYF
NA few TRBJ2-6 TRBV2 TGTGCCAGCAGTGTCCCCGCTCTCGGGGCCAACGTCCTGACTTTC CASSVPALGANVLTF
NA few TRBJ1-2 TRBV7-2 TGTGCCAGCAGCTTAGGGGGCAAGAGCCTCGGGGGCTACACCTTC CASSLGGKSLGGYTF
NA NA TRBJ2-2 TRBV7-8 TGTGCCAGCAGCCAAACCCTAGCTAACACCGGGGAGCTGTTTTTT CASSQTLANTGELFF
NA many TRBJ1-1 TRBV5-1 TGCGCCAGCAGTCCTACGCGGAACACTGAAGCTTTCTTT CASSPTRNTEAFF
NA NA TRBJ1-1 TRBV2 TGTGCCAGCAGTGAAGAGGGGATGAGCACTGAAGCTTTCTTT CASSEEGMSTEAFF
TRBD2 NA TRBJ2-5 TRBV15 TGTGCCACCAGCAGACGTACCGGGACTAATTACAATGGGCGGTACTTC CATSRRTGTNYNGRYF
TRBD1 NA TRBJ2-1 TRBV2 TGTGCCAGCGTCAGGGACAGGTACAATGAGCAGTTCTTC CASVRDRYNEQFF
NA NA TRBJ2-5 TRBV7-9 TGTGCCAGCAGTCTAACAGGGACTGGCAATGAGCAGTACTTC CASSLTGTGNEQYF
NA NA TRBJ2-3 TRBV28 TGTGCCAGCAGTTTGAGGCGAAATACGCAGTATTTT CASSLRRNTQYF
TRBD1 NA TRBJ1-2 TRBV7-8 TGTGCCAGCAGCCCGACAGGGTCCTATGGCTACACCTTC CASSPTGSYGYTF
TRBD2 few TRBJ2-7 TRBV10-3 TGTGCCATCAGTGTGTGGCTAGCGGGAGACTACGAGCAGTACTTC CAISVWLAGDYEQYF
NA NA TRBJ2-1 TRBV10-3 TGTGCCATCAGTGCTGGGGGGCACAATGAGCAGTTCTTC CAISAGGHNEQFF
NA NA TRBJ1-1 TRBV29-1 TGCAGCGTTGTAGGCAGGCTGAACACTGAAGCTTTCTTT CSVVGRLNTEAFF
TRBD1 many TRBJ2-4 TRBV29-1 TGCAGCGGTAGGACAGGGAAAAACATTCAGTACTTC CSGRTGKNIQYF
TRBD2 few TRBJ2-2 TRBV29-1 TGCAGCGTTGGGGGACTAGCGGCCACCACCGGGGAGCTGTTTTTT CSVGGLAATTGELFF
NA few TRBJ2-1 TRBV7-2 TGTGCCAGCAGCTTAGGGGCTCCCGCCTACAATGAGCAGTTCTTC CASSLGAPAYNEQFF
NA few TRBJ2-1 TRBV5-1 TGCGCCAGCAGCTTGTTCGGCGGTGAGCAGTTCTTC CASSLFGGEQFF
NA few TRBJ2-1 TRBV6-2/TRBV6-3 TGTGCCAGCAGCCCGATCTATCCGGAGCAGTTCTTC CASSPIYPEQFF
NA NA TRBJ2-3 TRBV5-4 TGTGCCGGCAGCGCCGATACAGATACGCAGTATTTT CAGSADTDTQYF
TRBD1 NA TRBJ2-5 TRBV2 TGTGCCAGCAGCCGGGACAGGGGAGCGGAGACCCAGTACTTC CASSRDRGAETQYF
TRBD1 many TRBJ1-2 TRBV2 TGTGCCAGCCTAGGGACAGGAAACTATGGCTACACCTTC CASLGTGNYGYTF
NA NA TRBJ2-7 TRBV20-1 TGCAGTGCGGGACTGGACACCTACGAGCGGTACTTC CSAGLDTYERYF